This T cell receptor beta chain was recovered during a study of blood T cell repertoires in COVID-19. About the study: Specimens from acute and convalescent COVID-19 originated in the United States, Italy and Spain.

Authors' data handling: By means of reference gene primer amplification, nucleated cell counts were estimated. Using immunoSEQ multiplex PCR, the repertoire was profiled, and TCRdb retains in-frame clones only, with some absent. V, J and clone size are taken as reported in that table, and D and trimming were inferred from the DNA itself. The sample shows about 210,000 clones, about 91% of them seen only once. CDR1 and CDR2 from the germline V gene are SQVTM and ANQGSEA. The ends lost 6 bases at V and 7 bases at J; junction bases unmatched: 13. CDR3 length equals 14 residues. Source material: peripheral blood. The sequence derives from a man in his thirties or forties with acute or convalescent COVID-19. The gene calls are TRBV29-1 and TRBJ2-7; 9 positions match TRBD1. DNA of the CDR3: TGCAGCGTCACTCGGGACAGGGAAACGGGGGAGCAGTACTTC. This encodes CSVTRDRETGEQYF.